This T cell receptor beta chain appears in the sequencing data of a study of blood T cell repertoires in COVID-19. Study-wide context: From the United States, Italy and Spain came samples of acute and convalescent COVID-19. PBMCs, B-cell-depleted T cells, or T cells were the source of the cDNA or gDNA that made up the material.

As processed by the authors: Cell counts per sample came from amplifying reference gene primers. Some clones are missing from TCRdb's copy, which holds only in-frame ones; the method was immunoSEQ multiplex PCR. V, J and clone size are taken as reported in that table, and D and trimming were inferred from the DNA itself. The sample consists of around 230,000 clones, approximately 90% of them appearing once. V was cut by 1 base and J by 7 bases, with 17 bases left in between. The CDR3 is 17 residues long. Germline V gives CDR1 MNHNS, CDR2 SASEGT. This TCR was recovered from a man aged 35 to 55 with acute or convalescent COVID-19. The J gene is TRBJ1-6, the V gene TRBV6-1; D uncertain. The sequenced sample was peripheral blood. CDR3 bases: TGTGCCAGCAGTGAAGATGAGGGTTGGGGTTACAATTCACCCCTCCACTTT. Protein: CASSEDEGWGYNSPLHF.